This entry describes one T cell receptor beta chain. Stated time point: week 3, after first cycle of checkpoint inhibitor. A fixed DNA input of 350 ng was used per bulk PBMC sample. Libraries were prepared by immunoSEQ multiplex PCR; TCRdb keeps only in-frame clonotypes and omits some of them. Of roughly 8,000 clones in the sample, about 84% were seen once. Between the trimmed V and J ends, which lost 1 base and 2 bases, there was a span of 4 bases. Germline V CDR1 and CDR2: SGHRS, YFSETQ. The CDR3 is 13 residues long. This specimen comes from a study of blood T cell dynamics during melanoma immunotherapy.

The material sequenced was blood, taken from a patient treated with checkpoint blockade. The genes are TRBV5-1 and TRBJ2-1, with D unclear. This TCR came from a human donor with melanoma. The CDR3 protein is CASSLTAYNEQFF. As DNA, the CDR3 is TGCGCCAGCAGCTTGACAGCCTACAATGAGCAGTTCTTC.